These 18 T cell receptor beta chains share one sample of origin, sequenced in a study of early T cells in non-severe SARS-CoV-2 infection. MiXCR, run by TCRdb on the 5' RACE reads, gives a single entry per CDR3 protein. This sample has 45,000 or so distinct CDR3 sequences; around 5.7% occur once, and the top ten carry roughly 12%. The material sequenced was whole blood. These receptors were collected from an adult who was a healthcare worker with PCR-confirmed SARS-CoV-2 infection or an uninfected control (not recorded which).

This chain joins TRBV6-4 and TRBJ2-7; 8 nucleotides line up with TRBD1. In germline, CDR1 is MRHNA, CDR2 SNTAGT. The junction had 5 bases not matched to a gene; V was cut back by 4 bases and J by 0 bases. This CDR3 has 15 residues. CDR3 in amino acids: CASSASTGDSYEQYF. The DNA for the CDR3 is TGTGCCAGCAGTGCTTCGACAGGGGACTCCTACGAGCAGTACTTC.

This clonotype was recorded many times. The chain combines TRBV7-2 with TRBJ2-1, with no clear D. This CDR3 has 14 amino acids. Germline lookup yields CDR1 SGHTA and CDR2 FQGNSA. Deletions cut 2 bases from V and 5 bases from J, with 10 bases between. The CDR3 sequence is CASSLMGSDNEQFF. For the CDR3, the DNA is TGTGCCAGCAGCTTAATGGGTTCCGACAATGAGCAGTTCTTC.

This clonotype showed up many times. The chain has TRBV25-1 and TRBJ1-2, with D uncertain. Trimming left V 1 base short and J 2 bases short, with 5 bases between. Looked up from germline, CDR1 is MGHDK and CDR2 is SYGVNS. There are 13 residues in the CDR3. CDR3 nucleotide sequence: TGTGCCAGCAGTGAATCCCGGAACTATGGCTACACCTTC. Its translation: CASSESRNYGYTF.

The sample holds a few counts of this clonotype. The CDR3 loop reads CASTGTGDTGELFF. The CDR3 DNA sequence: TGTGCCAGCACCGGGACAGGGGACACCGGGGAGCTGTTTTTT. The V call is TRBV28, the J call TRBJ2-2; 10 positions agree with TRBD1. The CDR3 is made up of 14 amino acids. Trimming removed 7 bases from V and 3 bases from J; junction bases left unmatched: 2. Germline CDR1 is MDHEN and CDR2 is SYDVKM.

Written as DNA, the CDR3 is TGTGCCACCAGTGGGGACAGCTACTTTGAGCAGTTCTTC. Translation: CATSGDSYFEQFF. The chain carries TRBV24-1 and TRBJ2-1; 7 bases line up with TRBD1. The germline gives CDR1 KGHDR, CDR2 SFDVKD. This CDR3 spans 13 amino acids. After removal of 5 bases from V and 9 bases from J, the junction contained 6 bases not matched to a gene.

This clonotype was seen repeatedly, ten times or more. The CDR3 coding sequence is TGCAGTGCTAAGGCCGAAAACATTCAGTACTTC. Its protein product is CSAKAENIQYF. The V and J genes are TRBV20-1 and TRBJ2-4; the D is unclear. The CDR3 loop spans 11 amino acids. The ends were cut back, 4 bases at V and 5 bases at J, with 6 bases in the middle. The V gene's germline CDR1 is DFQATT and CDR2 SNEGSKA (reference sequence).

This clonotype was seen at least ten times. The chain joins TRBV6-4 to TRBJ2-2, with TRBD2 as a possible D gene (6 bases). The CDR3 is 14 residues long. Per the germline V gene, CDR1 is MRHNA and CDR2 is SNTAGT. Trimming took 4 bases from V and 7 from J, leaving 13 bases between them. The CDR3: CASSAGSGGGELFF. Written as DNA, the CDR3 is TGTGCCAGCAGTGCGGGTTCCGGGGGCGGGGAGCTGTTTTTT.

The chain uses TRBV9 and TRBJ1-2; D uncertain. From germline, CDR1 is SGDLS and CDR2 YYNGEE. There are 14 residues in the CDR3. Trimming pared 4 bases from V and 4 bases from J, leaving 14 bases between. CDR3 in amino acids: CASSSGDGVYGYTF. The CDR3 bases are TGTGCCAGCAGCTCAGGCGATGGCGTCTATGGCTACACCTTC.

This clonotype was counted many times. CDR3 nucleotides: TGTGCCAGCAGCTTCTCCGGGACTAGCGGGGGGCGAACCTACAATGAGCAGTTCTTC. The encoded protein is CASSFSGTSGGRTYNEQFF. This chain connects TRBV11-2 to TRBJ2-1, with TRBD2 matching over 15 bases. The CDR3 has 19 residues. J lost 2 bases, V lost 3 bases, and 8 bases had no gene match. The germline CDR1 and CDR2 sequences are SGHAT and FQNNGV.

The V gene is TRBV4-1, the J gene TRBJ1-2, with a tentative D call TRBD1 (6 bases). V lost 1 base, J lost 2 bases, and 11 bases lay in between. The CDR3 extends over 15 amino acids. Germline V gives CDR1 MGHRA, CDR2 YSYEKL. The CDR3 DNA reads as TGCGCCAGCAGCCAAGCCCCTGACAGGAACTATGGCTACACCTTC. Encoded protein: CASSQAPDRNYGYTF.

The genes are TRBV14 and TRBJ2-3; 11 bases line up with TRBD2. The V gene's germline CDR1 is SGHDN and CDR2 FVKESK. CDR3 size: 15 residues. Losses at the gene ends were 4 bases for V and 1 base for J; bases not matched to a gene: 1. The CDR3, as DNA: TGTGCCAGCAGCCCGGGACTAGCGGGCACAGATACGCAGTATTTT. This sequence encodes CASSPGLAGTDTQYF. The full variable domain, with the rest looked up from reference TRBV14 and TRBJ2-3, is EAGVTQFPSHSVIEKGQTVTLRCDPISGHDNLYWYRRVMGKEIKFLLHFVKESKQDESGMPNNRFLAERTGGTYSTLKVQPAELEDSGVYFCASSPGLAGTDTQYFGPGTRLTVL.

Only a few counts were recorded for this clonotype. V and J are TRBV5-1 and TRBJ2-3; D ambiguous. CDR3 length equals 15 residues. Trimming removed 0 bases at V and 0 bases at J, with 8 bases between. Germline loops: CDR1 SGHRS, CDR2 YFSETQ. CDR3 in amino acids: CASSLEAPSTDTQYF. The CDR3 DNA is TGCGCCAGCAGCTTGGAAGCTCCTAGCACAGATACGCAGTATTTT. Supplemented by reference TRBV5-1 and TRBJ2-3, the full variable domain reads KAGVTQTPRYLIKTRGQQVTLSCSPISGHRSVSWYQQTPGQGLQFLFEYFSETQRNKGNFPGRFSGRQFSNSRSEMNVSTLELGDSALYLCASSLEAPSTDTQYFGPGTRLTVL.

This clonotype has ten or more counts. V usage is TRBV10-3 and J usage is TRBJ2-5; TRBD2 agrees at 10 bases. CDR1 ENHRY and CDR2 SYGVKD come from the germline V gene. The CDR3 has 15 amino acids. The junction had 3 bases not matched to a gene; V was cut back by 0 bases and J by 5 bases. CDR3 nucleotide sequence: TGTGCCATCAGTGAGTCGCTAGCGGGGGACGAGACCCAGTACTTC. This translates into CAISESLAGDETQYF.

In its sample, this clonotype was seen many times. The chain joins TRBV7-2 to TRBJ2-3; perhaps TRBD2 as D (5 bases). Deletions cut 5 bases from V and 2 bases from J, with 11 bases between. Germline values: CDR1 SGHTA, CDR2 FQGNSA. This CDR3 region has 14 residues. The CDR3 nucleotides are TGTGCCAGCAGCAACGGAGGCCCCACAGATACGCAGTATTTT. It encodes CASSNGGPTDTQYF. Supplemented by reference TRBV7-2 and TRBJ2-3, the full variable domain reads GAGVSQSPSNKVTEKGKDVELRCDPISGHTALYWYRQSLGQGLEFLIYFQGNSAPDKSGLPSDRFSAERTGGSVSTLTIQRTQQEDSAVYLCASSNGGPTDTQYFGPGTRLTVL.

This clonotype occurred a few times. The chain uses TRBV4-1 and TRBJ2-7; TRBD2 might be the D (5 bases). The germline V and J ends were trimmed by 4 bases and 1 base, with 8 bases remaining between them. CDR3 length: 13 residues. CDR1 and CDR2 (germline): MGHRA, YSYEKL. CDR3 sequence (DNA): TGCGCCAGCAGCCGTGGACTGTCCTACGAGCAGTACTTC. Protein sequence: CASSRGLSYEQYF.

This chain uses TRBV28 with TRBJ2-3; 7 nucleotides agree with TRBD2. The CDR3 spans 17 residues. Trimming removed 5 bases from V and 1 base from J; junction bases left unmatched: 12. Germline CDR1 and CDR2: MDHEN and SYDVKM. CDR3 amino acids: CASSLSGRGSRTDTQYF. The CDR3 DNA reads TGTGCCAGCAGTCTTAGTGGGCGGGGGAGCCGCACAGATACGCAGTATTTT.

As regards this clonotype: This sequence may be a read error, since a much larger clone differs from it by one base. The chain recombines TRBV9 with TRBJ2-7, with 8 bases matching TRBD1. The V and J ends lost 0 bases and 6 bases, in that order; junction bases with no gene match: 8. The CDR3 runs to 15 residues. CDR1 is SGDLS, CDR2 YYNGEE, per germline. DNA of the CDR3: TGTGCCAGCAGCGTAGCTCCAGGACAGGGTTGCGAGCAGTACTTC. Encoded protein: CASSVAPGQGCEQYF.

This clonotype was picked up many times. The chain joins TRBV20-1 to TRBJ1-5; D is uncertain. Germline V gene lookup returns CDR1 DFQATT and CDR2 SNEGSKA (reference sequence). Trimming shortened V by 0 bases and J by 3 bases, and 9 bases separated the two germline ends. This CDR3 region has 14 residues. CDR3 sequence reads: CSAREAQYNQPQHF. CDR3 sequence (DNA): TGCAGTGCTAGAGAGGCACAGTACAATCAGCCCCAGCATTTT.